Below, 18 T cell receptor beta chains from the same sample are listed, as sequenced in a study of glioma-infiltrating T cells. The iRepertoire nested amplicon-rescue multiplex PCR amplified TCR alpha and beta CDR3s from RNA. TCRdb recomputed calls from the multiplex PCR reads with MiXCR, one row per CDR3 protein. The sample lists more than 300,000 distinct CDR3 sequences, 41% occurring once. Sequenced sample: glioma tissue, nonneoplastic brain tissue, or PBMCs (not recorded which). These receptors came from a human donor with low-grade glioma or glioblastoma, undergoing nonglioma brain surgery, or in good health (not recorded which).

In its sample, this clonotype was seen a few times. The CDR3: CAWSDAGGYGYTF. Here the CDR3 DNA reads TGTGCCTGGAGTGATGCAGGGGGCTATGGCTACACCTTC. This chain uses TRBV30 with TRBJ1-2; 7 bases match TRBD1. Trimming took 1 base from V and 4 from J; bases not matched to a gene: 3. The CDR3 loop spans 13 amino acids. Germline CDR1 reads GTSNPN; CDR2 reads SVGIG (reference sequence).

This clonotype came up once. V is TRBV20-1 and J is TRBJ2-1; possibly TRBD2 for D (5 bases). Trimming shortened V by 3 bases and J by 6 bases, and 15 bases separated the two germline ends. In germline, CDR1 is DFQATT, CDR2 SNEGSKA (reference sequence). This CDR3 has 14 amino acids. The CDR3 reads CSARSSRTFNEQFF. The CDR3 nucleotides read TGCAGTGCTAGGTCTAGCAGGACGTTCAATGAGCAGTTCTTC.

The chain couples TRBV12-3 or TRBV12-4 to TRBJ2-7, with D possibly TRBD1 on 6 matching bases. V was clipped by 5 bases and J by 9 bases, with 17 bases between them. This CDR3 has 13 amino acids. In DNA, the CDR3 is TGTGCCAGCAGTCGGGACACCGCTCAAGGGCAGTACTTC. Translation gives CASSRDTAQGQYF.

This sequence joins TRBV7-9 and TRBJ2-1; no firm D call. V was pared by 1 base and J by 1 base, with 17 bases between. Looked up from germline, CDR1 is SEHNR and CDR2 is FQNEAQ (reference sequence). The CDR3 contains 18 residues. CDR3 amino acids: CASSLVSRRVTSYNEQFF. CDR3 DNA: TGTGCCAGCAGCTTAGTCTCCAGGCGAGTGACTTCCTACAATGAGCAGTTCTTC.

This clonotype was seen repeatedly, ten times or more. The chain is built from TRBV20-1 and TRBJ2-3; possible D gene TRBD1, 5 bases. This CDR3 is built from 15 residues. Germline V lookup: CDR1 DFQATT, CDR2 SNEGSKA (reference sequence). The V end was cut by 2 bases, the J end by 4 bases, with 16 bases between. This CDR3 is CSARRRGAYADTQYF. The CDR3, as DNA: TGCAGTGCTAGACGACGTGGGGCTTATGCAGATACGCAGTATTTT.

This clonotype was counted between two and nine times. This chain joins TRBV6-2 or TRBV6-3 and TRBJ2-4; 8 bases line up with TRBD2. The CDR3 extends over 14 amino acids. Germline V gene lookup returns CDR1 MNHEY and CDR2 SVGEGT. The ends lost 6 bases at V and 4 bases at J; junction bases unmatched: 5. The CDR3 protein is CASSPLADKNIQYF. CDR3 bases: TGTGCCAGCAGCCCACTAGCGGATAAAAACATTCAGTACTTC.

The table lists this clonotype with a few counts. The CDR3 spells CASRLVGQKQFF. CDR3 coding DNA: TGTGCCAGCCGCTTAGTGGGACAGAAGCAGTTCTTC. J is TRBJ2-1 and V is TRBV2; 7 nucleotides line up with TRBD1. CDR1 and CDR2 from the germline V gene are SNHLY and FYNNEI. With 8 bases clipped from V and 11 bases from J, the junction kept 9 bases outside the gene matches. This CDR3 is 12 amino acids long. The entire variable domain, with the rest obtained from reference TRBV2 and TRBJ2-1, is as follows: EPEVTQTPSHQVTQMGQEVILRCVPISNHLYFYWYRQILGQKVEFLVSFYNNEISEKSEIFDDQFSVERPDGSNFTLKIRSTKLEDSAMYFCASRLVGQKQFFGPGTRLTVL.

The CDR3 DNA sequence: TGTGCCAGCAGTGAAGAAGCCGGGACTACTCGGGGGCCCCAGCATTTT. Its protein product is CASSEEAGTTRGPQHF. This chain uses TRBV6-1 with TRBJ1-5; TRBD1 is a possible D gene (5 bases). The germline V and J ends were trimmed by 1 base and 9 bases, with 19 bases remaining between them. This CDR3 is built from 16 residues. The germline CDR1 and CDR2 sequences are MNHNS and SASEGT.

The rearrangement links TRBV25-1 to TRBJ2-7; 11 nucleotides match TRBD2. There are 16 residues in the CDR3. Germline CDR1 is MGHDK and CDR2 is SYGVNS. V was clipped by 1 base and J by 4 bases; unmatched bases: 6. In nucleotides, the CDR3 is TGTGCCAGCAGTGAATCTTCACTAGCGGGAGTATACGAGCAGTACTTC. Translation gives CASSESSLAGVYEQYF.

The V gene is TRBV7-2, the J gene TRBJ1-1; tentatively, D is TRBD1 (6 bases). Germline CDR1 and CDR2: SGHTA and FQGNSA. The germline V and J ends were trimmed by 1 base and 2 bases, with 14 bases remaining between them. The CDR3 spans 16 residues. The chain's CDR3 is CASSLGGAAGNTEAFF. CDR3 bases: TGTGCCAGCAGCTTAGGGGGGGCGGCGGGTAACACTGAAGCTTTCTTT.

This clonotype was counted at least ten times. V and J are TRBV6-6 and TRBJ2-7, with TRBD2 matching over 15 bases. The CDR3 has 17 amino acids. Germline V gene sequence: CDR1 MNHNY, CDR2 SVGAGI (reference sequence). The ends lost 0 bases at V and 3 bases at J; junction bases unmatched: 3. DNA of the CDR3: TGTGCCAGCAGTTACTCTGGACTAGCGGGAGGGCTCTACGAGCAGTACTTC. It is translated as CASSYSGLAGGLYEQYF.

This clonotype has ten or more counts. The CDR3 here is CASSRQGSNQPQHF. CDR3 coding DNA: TGTGCCAGCAGCCGACAGGGGAGCAATCAGCCCCAGCATTTT. The V call is TRBV27, the J call TRBJ1-5; 8 nucleotides align to TRBD1. This CDR3 spans 14 amino acids. The ends lost 6 bases at V and 1 base at J; junction bases unmatched: 2. CDR1 and CDR2 (germline): MNHEY, SMNVEV (reference sequence).

This clonotype was seen many times. V usage is TRBV27 and J usage is TRBJ2-3; D ambiguous. V dropped 5 bases and J dropped 4 bases, with 13 bases sitting between them. This CDR3 region has 14 residues. Germline V gene data show CDR1 as MNHEY and CDR2 as SMNVEV (reference sequence). The CDR3 is CASSPRQRSDTQYF. The CDR3 DNA is TGTGCCAGCAGTCCGAGACAAAGGTCAGATACGCAGTATTTT.

J is TRBJ1-1 and V is TRBV5-1; D unresolved. V lost 1 base, J lost 4 bases, and 8 bases lay in between. CDR1 SGHRS and CDR2 YFSETQ come from the germline V gene. The CDR3 runs to 13 residues. The CDR3 reads CASSLIRGTEAFF. In nucleotides, the CDR3 is TGCGCCAGCAGCTTGATACGTGGCACTGAAGCTTTCTTT. The whole variable domain, remainder taken from reference TRBV5-1 and TRBJ1-1, is KAGVTQTPRYLIKTRGQQVTLSCSPISGHRSVSWYQQTPGQGLQFLFEYFSETQRNKGNFPGRFSGRQFSNSRSEMNVSTLELGDSALYLCASSLIRGTEAFFGQGTRLTVV.

This chain uses TRBV24-1 with TRBJ1-1, with 12 bases lining up with TRBD1. The CDR3 runs to 15 residues. The germline CDR1 and CDR2 sequences are KGHDR and SFDVKD. Trimming at V came to 5 bases and at J to 7 bases, leaving 7 bases not matched to a gene. CDR3 coding DNA: TGTGCCACCAGTGGTTCCGGGACAGGGGGCCTTGAAGCTTTCTTT. This translates into CATSGSGTGGLEAFF.

The rearrangement links TRBV5-5 to TRBJ2-3; D remains ambiguous. The CDR3 is 15 amino acids. The germline gives CDR1 SGHKS, CDR2 YYEKEE (reference sequence). V lost 5 bases to trimming and J lost 0 bases, with 13 bases between them. This chain's CDR3 is CASSSSAWSTDTQYF. CDR3 coding DNA: TGTGCCAGCAGTTCCAGCGCGTGGAGCACAGATACGCAGTATTTT.

V gene TRBV6-1 combines with J gene TRBJ2-1; 9 nucleotides line up with TRBD2. Per the germline V gene, CDR1 is MNHNS and CDR2 is SASEGT. V shed 7 bases, J shed 1 base, and the junction held 11 bases outside the gene matches. The CDR3 extends over 17 amino acids. CDR3 in amino acids: CASTPRGGRVSYNEQFF. The CDR3, as DNA: TGTGCCAGCACCCCCCGAGGCGGGAGGGTTTCCTACAATGAGCAGTTCTTC.

This chain uses TRBV5-6 with TRBJ1-1; D not certain. This CDR3 contains 12 residues. Germline V CDR1 and CDR2: SGHDT, YYEEEE. The germline V and J ends were trimmed by 4 bases and 2 bases, with 6 bases remaining between them. DNA for the CDR3: TGTGCCAGCAGCAGACTTAACACTGAAGCTTTCTTT. It encodes CASSRLNTEAFF.